This TCR beta chain was obtained from a study of control samples from healthy donors and cancer patients. CDR3 length: 15 amino acids. Germline V CDR1 and CDR2: LGHDT, YNNKEL (reference sequence). Trimming cost V 1 base and J 0 bases, with 9 bases left between them. Produced via immunoSEQ multiplex PCR; TCRdb's table is partial and in-frame only. Of approximately 220,000 clones listed, about 93% were seen once; the top ten hold about 1.6%. The receptor was derived from a man in his fifties in good health. Material for sequencing was blood. J is TRBJ1-2 and V is TRBV3-1 (or the pseudogene TRBV3-2); D is perhaps TRBD1 (6 bases). In nucleotides, the CDR3 is TGTGCCAGCAGCCAAGTCGCAGGGGCTAACTATGGCTACACCTTC. This encodes CASSQVAGANYGYTF.